A selection of T cell receptor beta chains follows, all from one sample in a study of blood T cells in healthy people across ages. Using its own MiXCR run on the 5' RACE reads, TCRdb lists one record per CDR3 protein. Among 780,000 or so distinct CDR3 sequences listed, around three fifths were seen once. Sequencing was carried out using blood. The receptors stem from a man between 40 and 49 years old in good health. CDR3s include the opening cysteine and the closing phenylalanine or tryptophan. A D gene is named only where the DNA matches it firmly. Clone size, where shown, is once, few, many, or a class for clones that have expanded.

DNA: TGTGCCAGCCTCGCCACGGGACAGGGGAGTAATGAGCAGTTCTTC; CDR3: CASLATGQGSNEQFF; J: TRBJ2-1; D: TRBD1; size: once; V: TRBV13
DNA: TGTGCCAGCAGTCTGGACCCGGGACAGAATCGGGGCTACACCTTC; CDR3: CASSLDPGQNRGYTF; J: TRBJ1-2; D: TRBD1; size: few; V: TRBV27
DNA: TGTGCCAGCTCACCGACAGTTTTGGCAGATACGCAGTATTTT; CDR3: CASSPTVLADTQYF; J: TRBJ2-3; D: NA; size: NA; V: TRBV18
DNA: TGTGCCAGCAGTGGTGGGACAGGTGAAGGCTACACCTTC; CDR3: CASSGGTGEGYTF; J: TRBJ1-2; D: TRBD1; size: NA; V: TRBV28
DNA: TGCAGTGCCCCGGGGGCCCGAATTGAAAAACTGTTTTTT; CDR3: CSAPGARIEKLFF; J: TRBJ1-4; D: NA; size: NA; V: TRBV20-1
DNA: TGCGCCACCCAAGCTCCGGACGGATACTCCTCAGATACGCAGTATTTT; CDR3: CATQAPDGYSSDTQYF; J: TRBJ2-3; D: NA; size: few; V: TRBV5-1
DNA: TGTGCCAGCAGCTGGGCCACGGGGAGAAGCACAGATACGCAGTATTTT; CDR3: CASSWATGRSTDTQYF; J: TRBJ2-3; D: NA; size: NA; V: TRBV5-4
DNA: TGCGCCAGCAGCCCCCGTACCTCTGGGGCCAACGTCCTGACTTTC; CDR3: CASSPRTSGANVLTF; J: TRBJ2-6; D: NA; size: once; V: TRBV5-1
DNA: TGTGCCAGCAGCGTGACTAGCGGGGGCCACAATGAGCAGTACTTC; CDR3: CASSVTSGGHNEQYF; J: TRBJ2-7; D: TRBD2; size: NA; V: TRBV5-4
DNA: TGTGCCAGCAGCCCACCGGGTCTCGTCGCGAATCAGCCCCAGCATTTT; CDR3: CASSPPGLVANQPQHF; J: TRBJ1-5; D: NA; size: NA; V: TRBV7-2
DNA: TGCAGCGTCAATCGACAGGGGGGCGGCACCGGGGAGCTGTTTTTT; CDR3: CSVNRQGGGTGELFF; J: TRBJ2-2; D: TRBD1; size: NA; V: TRBV29-1
DNA: TGCAGTGCACAACCGGGACAGCGGAATCAGCCCCAGCATTTT; CDR3: CSAQPGQRNQPQHF; J: TRBJ1-5; D: TRBD1; size: NA; V: TRBV20-1
DNA: TGTGCCAGCAGTCCCGGGACAGGGATAATCTACGAGCAGTACTTC; CDR3: CASSPGTGIIYEQYF; J: TRBJ2-7; D: TRBD1; size: NA; V: TRBV13
DNA: TGTGCCAGCAGTTTACCCAGGGGGGCCTCCTACGAGCAGTACTTC; CDR3: CASSLPRGASYEQYF; J: TRBJ2-7; D: NA; size: few; V: TRBV28
DNA: TGTGCCAGCAGCCCCGACTTTAGCGAAGAGCAGTACTTC; CDR3: CASSPDFSEEQYF; J: TRBJ2-7; D: NA; size: few; V: TRBV7-2